The 25 T cell receptor beta chains reported below all come from one sample, sequenced in a study of blood T cells in healthy people across ages (dated by TCRdb to between 2014 and 2017). The library was produced with 5' RACE. Sequencing relied on an Illumina HiSeq 2500. A second about 7 to 12 cycle PCR used a sample-barcoded 5' primer and a J-beta primer mix. In-frame beta chains were kept once TCRdb had trimmed the public reads at Q25 with fastp and called clones with MiXCR. Each CDR3 protein appears once, grouped with its most common genes and DNA. In all, the sample holds some 780,000 distinct CDR3 sequences, and 45% to 70% of those were seen once. The ten largest account for roughly 25% of the sample. The sample consisted of blood. Source of these receptors: a man aged 35-49 years in good health.

In this sample, this clonotype turned up a few times. The V and J genes are TRBV7-2 and TRBJ2-5; tentatively, D is TRBD1 (6 bases). The J call may not be correct, given that the DNA end is closer to TRBJ2-7. This CDR3 region has 14 residues. Germline CDR1 and CDR2: SGHTA and FQGNSA. The CDR3, as DNA: TGTGCCAGCAGCGCAGGAGACAGGAGACACGAGCAGTACTTC. The encoded protein is CASSAGDRRHEQYF.

The J gene is TRBJ1-2, the V gene TRBV6-6, with D possibly matching TRBD1 (5 bases). Germline CDR1 MNHNY, CDR2 SVGAGI (reference sequence). CDR3 length equals 14 residues. V was clipped by 2 bases and J by 5 bases, with 12 bases between them. CDR3 coding DNA: TGTGCCAGCAGTTACCGGGTGACAGCTTATGGCTACACCTTC. It translates to CASSYRVTAYGYTF.

V and J are TRBV20-1 and TRBJ2-1, with 11 bases aligning to TRBD2. The CDR3 spans 15 residues. Germline trimming cut 5 bases from V and 7 bases from J; bases unmatched to any gene: 10. Germline values: CDR1 DFQATT, CDR2 SNEGSKA (reference sequence). DNA for the CDR3: TGCAGTGCTGTTAAACTAGCGGGGGTGACAAATGAGCAGTTCTTC. This gives the protein CSAVKLAGVTNEQFF.

The chain has TRBV12-3 or TRBV12-4 and TRBJ2-7; no definite D call. The CDR3 contains 13 residues. V dropped 3 bases and J dropped 6 bases, with 12 bases sitting between them. The CDR3 region has the DNA TGTGCCAGCAGTTTTGCCCGCTCTGGCGAGCAGTACTTC. It encodes CASSFARSGEQYF.

The chain combines TRBV12-3 or TRBV12-4 with TRBJ2-7; D is possibly TRBD2 (5 bases). The CDR3 spans 14 residues. V was trimmed by 6 bases and J by 2 bases, leaving 14 bases between them. The CDR3 loop reads CASRSTGIPYEQYF. CDR3 DNA sequence: TGTGCCAGCAGGTCGACGGGAATACCCTACGAGCAGTACTTC.

This clonotype was observed a handful of times. The chain employs TRBV6-1 and TRBJ2-7, with 10 positions matching TRBD2. This CDR3 region has 16 residues. After removal of 3 bases from V and 0 bases from J, the junction contained 5 bases not matched to a gene. Germline V gene data show CDR1 as MNHNS and CDR2 as SASEGT. The CDR3 is CASSDASSGSSYEQYF. CDR3 DNA: TGTGCCAGCAGTGATGCCTCTAGCGGGAGCTCCTACGAGCAGTACTTC.

This chain links TRBV20-1 with TRBJ2-5; perhaps TRBD1 as D (6 bases). Germline V gene sequence: CDR1 DFQATT, CDR2 SNEGSKA (reference sequence). There are 15 residues in the CDR3. V lost 5 bases to trimming and J lost 5 bases, with 21 bases between them. The CDR3 DNA reads as TGCAGTGCTCACGAATGGGGGCCCGGAGGTGAGACCCAGTACTTC. This sequence encodes CSAHEWGPGGETQYF.

The chain links TRBV7-8 to TRBJ2-6; D remains ambiguous. CDR3 length: 12 residues. V shed 4 bases and J shed 8 bases, with 6 bases lying between them. The germline V gene has CDR1 SGHVS and CDR2 FQNEAQ. CDR3 nucleotides: TGTGCCAGCAGCTCTTGGTCCAACGTCCTGACTTTC. It translates to CASSSWSNVLTF.

The J gene is TRBJ1-1, the V gene TRBV6-5; no reliable D call. The CDR3 is 13 residues long. Between the trimmed V and J ends, which lost 0 bases and 0 bases, there was a span of 2 bases. CDR1 is MNHEY, CDR2 SVGAGI, per germline. DNA for the CDR3: TGTGCCAGCAGTTACTCCTTGAACACTGAAGCTTTCTTT. This sequence encodes CASSYSLNTEAFF.

J is TRBJ1-2 and V is TRBV7-9; D remains unclear. Trimming removed 1 base from V and 5 bases from J, with 17 bases in between. The CDR3 length is 16 residues. Germline assignment: CDR1 SEHNR and CDR2 FQNEAQ (reference sequence). CDR3 sequence: CASSLVVSRAEYGYTF. The CDR3 DNA is TGTGCCAGCAGCTTAGTGGTATCGAGGGCGGAGTATGGCTACACCTTC.

This clonotype came up once. The V call is TRBV2, the J call TRBJ2-7; D uncertain. Looked up from germline, CDR1 is SNHLY and CDR2 is FYNNEI. V was shortened by 0 bases and J by 0 bases, with 9 bases between the two germline ends. The CDR3 sequence is 15 residues long. DNA for the CDR3: TGTGCCAGCAGTGAAGCGCCTCGCCTCTCCTACGAGCAGTACTTC. Amino acids: CASSEAPRLSYEQYF.

This rearrangement joins TRBV6-4 to TRBJ2-2; TRBD2 agrees at 11 bases. From germline, CDR1 is MRHNA and CDR2 SNTAGT. The trim removed 5 bases at V and 5 bases at J, leaving 7 bases unmatched. The CDR3 is made up of 16 amino acids. CDR3 in amino acids: CASSPSLAGVTGELFF. CDR3 DNA: TGTGCCAGCAGTCCATCACTAGCGGGAGTAACCGGGGAGCTGTTTTTT.

The chain employs TRBV27 and TRBJ2-6, with no clear D. V was cut by 5 bases and J by 0 bases, with 8 bases left in between. The CDR3 has 15 residues. In germline, CDR1 is MNHEY, CDR2 SMNVEV (reference sequence). Here the CDR3 DNA reads TGTGCCAGCAGTCACCTGAGCTCTGGGGCCAACGTCCTGACTTTC. Its translation is CASSHLSSGANVLTF.

CDR3 residues: CASSERYEQFF. CDR3 nucleotides: TGTGCCAGCAGTGAACGATATGAGCAGTTCTTC. The gene calls are TRBV2 and TRBJ2-1; no reliable D call. Per the germline V gene, CDR1 is SNHLY and CDR2 is FYNNEI. This CDR3 has 11 residues. With 2 bases removed from V and 8 bases from J, the gap between germline ends came to 4 bases.

This clonotype was detected only once. The chain couples TRBV24-1 to TRBJ2-3, with 7 bases lining up with TRBD2. J lost 1 base, V lost 10 bases, and 10 bases had no gene match. Per germline, CDR1 KGHDR and CDR2 SFDVKD. The CDR3 runs to 15 residues. CDR3 nucleotide sequence: TGTGCCACAGATCAGGGCGCGGGAGGCACAGATACGCAGTATTTT. This encodes CATDQGAGGTDTQYF.

The rearrangement uses TRBV6-2 or TRBV6-3 and TRBJ1-5; D unresolved. This CDR3 has 14 residues. Trimming pared 4 bases from V and 9 bases from J, leaving 16 bases between. Germline V gene lookup returns CDR1 MNHEY and CDR2 SVGEGT. Here the CDR3 reads CASSSERASRPQHF. The CDR3 DNA reads TGTGCCAGCAGTTCTGAGAGGGCCTCTAGGCCCCAGCATTTT.

V usage is TRBV20-1 and J usage is TRBJ1-2; D may be TRBD1 (5 bases). This CDR3 has 13 residues. Germline V gene sequence: CDR1 DFQATT, CDR2 SNEGSKA (reference sequence). V was shortened by 1 base and J by 3 bases, with 9 bases between the two germline ends. CDR3 nucleotides: TGCAGTGCTAGAGCCCGGGGGGACTATGGCTACACCTTC. It specifies CSARARGDYGYTF.

V is TRBV7-2 and J is TRBJ1-2; D perhaps matches TRBD1 (6 bases). This CDR3 is 13 amino acids long. CDR1 is SGHTA and CDR2 is FQGNSA in the germline V gene. V was shortened by 7 bases and J by 2 bases, with 11 bases between the two germline ends. The CDR3 DNA sequence: TGTGCCAGCACCGGACAGAGGAACTATGGCTACACCTTC. As protein: CASTGQRNYGYTF.

The chain recombines TRBV6-2 or TRBV6-3 with TRBJ2-1; TRBD2 aligns across 11 bases. Germline CDR1 is MNHEY and CDR2 is SVGEGT. The V and J ends lost 2 bases and 7 bases, in that order; junction bases with no gene match: 4. The CDR3 length is 15 residues. The CDR3 is CASSYIAGGRNEQFF. The CDR3 nucleotides are TGTGCCAGCAGTTACATAGCGGGGGGGCGTAATGAGCAGTTCTTC.

The chain recombines TRBV4-2 with TRBJ2-6; the D is unclear. V was pared by 0 bases and J by 2 bases, with 11 bases between. The CDR3 runs 17 residues. Germline V gene lookup returns CDR1 LGHNA and CDR2 YNFKEQ. CDR3 in amino acids: CASSQEPPGTGANVLTF. CDR3 bases: TGTGCCAGCAGCCAAGAACCACCAGGTACTGGGGCCAACGTCCTGACTTTC.

The rearrangement links TRBV6-4 to TRBJ1-2, with D perhaps matching TRBD1 (5 bases). The V end was cut by 6 bases, the J end by 4 bases, with 18 bases between. The CDR3 runs to 15 residues. Germline V lookup: CDR1 MRHNA, CDR2 SNTAGT. This CDR3 reads CASRETQGMAYGYTF. CDR3 nucleotide sequence: TGTGCCAGCAGGGAAACTCAGGGAATGGCCTATGGCTACACCTTC.

This clonotype has just a few counts. The rearrangement joins TRBV18 to TRBJ2-6; TRBD2 matches 12 bases. This CDR3 comprises 18 residues. V lost 2 bases and J lost 2; bases outside the gene matches: 4. The germline gives CDR1 KGHSH, CDR2 LQKENI. The DNA for the CDR3 is TGTGCCAGCTCACCAGAACTAGCGGGAGGTCCTGGGGCCAACGTCCTGACTTTC. Translated, it gives CASSPELAGGPGANVLTF.

The V call is TRBV9, the J call TRBJ2-7; the D gene is possibly TRBD2 (5 bases). The CDR3 sequence is 14 residues long. Germline V gene lookup returns CDR1 SGDLS and CDR2 YYNGEE. Trimming cost V 3 bases and J 1 base, with 11 bases left between them. CDR3 sequence (DNA): TGTGCCAGCAGCGACGGAGCGGAATCCTACGAGCAGTACTTC. It translates to CASSDGAESYEQYF.

To note about this clonotype: A read error may explain this, as a much larger clone is one base away. This rearrangement joins TRBV20-1 to TRBJ2-1; 8 bases align to TRBD2. J lost 3 bases, V lost 8 bases, and 9 bases had no gene match. The CDR3 has 14 amino acids. In germline, CDR1 is DFQATT, CDR2 SNEGSKA (reference sequence). CDR3 in DNA: TGCAGTACCCAGCCAGCGGGGGTCTACAATGAGCAGTTCTTC. Translated, it gives CSTQPAGVYNEQFF.

The chain employs TRBV13 and TRBJ1-1, with unresolved D. V was pared by 3 bases and J by 6 bases, with 5 bases between. This CDR3 has 11 amino acids. Germline V gene lookup returns CDR1 PRHDT and CDR2 FYEKMQ (reference sequence). The CDR3 bases are TGTGCCAGCAGCTTGGTGGCTGAAGCTTTCTTT. This sequence encodes CASSLVAEAFF.